This is a list of T cell receptor beta chains from one sample in a study of blood T cell repertoires in COVID-19. This table comes from immunoSEQ multiplex PCR, and its TCRdb copy is limited to in-frame clones, with some not included. The sample lists around 99,000 clones; 80% to 85% were seen once. Sequenced sample: peripheral blood. The source is a human donor in a cohort sampled during active COVID-19. CDR3s include the opening cysteine and the closing phenylalanine or tryptophan. The D gene is left open where the match is weak. Size is stated for part of the rows, as once, few or many counts, or as a class when the clone is expanded.

v_gene,d_gene,j_gene,abundance,CDR3nt,CDR3aa
TRBV12-3/TRBV12-4,.,TRBJ2-3,.,TGTGCCAGCAGTGCGATTCCGGATACGCAGTATTTT,CASSAIPDTQYF
TRBV6-5,TRBD1,TRBJ1-4,.,TGTGCCAGCAGATTCGCAGGGGGCACTAATGAAAAACTGTTTTTT,CASRFAGGTNEKLFF
TRBV6-2/TRBV6-3,TRBD1,TRBJ1-1,.,TGTGCCAGCAGTGACAGGGGTGGGGCTGAAGCTTTCTTT,CASSDRGGAEAFF
TRBV3-1/TRBV3-2,TRBD2,TRBJ2-2,.,TGTGCCAGCAGCCGTAGACTAGCGGGAAACACCGGGGAGCTGTTTTTT,CASSRRLAGNTGELFF
TRBV7-2,.,TRBJ1-1,few,TGTGCCAGCAGCCCGCTTTGGTGGGCGCGGGCTGAAGCTTTCTTT,CASSPLWWARAEAFF
TRBV7-2,TRBD2,TRBJ2-5,.,TGTGCCAGCAGCTTAGGCGGGAGTGAGACCCAGTACTTC,CASSLGGSETQYF
TRBV7-3,TRBD2,TRBJ2-1,.,TGTGCCAGCAGCCGGACTAGCGGTGAGCAGTTCTTC,CASSRTSGEQFF
TRBV6-5,TRBD2,TRBJ2-5,.,TGTGCCAGCAGTACCCGACTAGCGGGAAGAGAGACCCAGTACTTC,CASSTRLAGRETQYF
TRBV7-2,.,TRBJ1-2,once,TGTGCCAGCAGCCTACAACTAGACTATGGCTACACCTTC,CASSLQLDYGYTF
TRBV30,.,TRBJ1-1,.,TGTGCCTGGAGTAAGGGACTGATCACTGAAGCTTTCTTT,CAWSKGLITEAFF
TRBV7-2,.,TRBJ2-1,.,TGTGCCAGCAGCTTACCCCAGTACAATGAGCAGTTCTTC,CASSLPQYNEQFF
TRBV19,.,TRBJ1-1,.,TGTGCCAGTGCCCAGGCCTATCGATTGGAAGCTTTCTTT,CASAQAYRLEAFF
TRBV6-4,TRBD2,TRBJ2-3,.,TGTGCCAGCAGTGTAGGACTAGCAGCAGATACGCAGTATTTT,CASSVGLAADTQYF
TRBV6-5,TRBD2,TRBJ2-1,.,TGTGCCAGCAGTACTACTAGCGGAACGTTCTTC,CASSTTSGTFF
TRBV7-2,TRBD1,TRBJ1-1,.,TGTGCCAGCAGCAAGCCGGGACAGGGGGTCACTGAAGCTTTCTTT,CASSKPGQGVTEAFF
TRBV7-9,.,TRBJ2-1,.,TGTGCCAGCAGCCTGGTAGCGAGCGAGCAGTTCTTC,CASSLVASEQFF
TRBV4-3,.,TRBJ1-3,.,TGCGCCAGCGGTGAAGCGTCTGGAAACACCATATATTTT,CASGEASGNTIYF
TRBV4-2,TRBD2,TRBJ2-2,.,TGTGCCAGCAGCCAATTGCGGGAGGGCCCTTCGGCCGGGGAGCTGTTTTTT,CASSQLREGPSAGELFF
TRBV9,TRBD2,TRBJ2-3,.,TGTGCCAGCAGCGGACTAGCGGGAGTAGCGGATACGCAGTATTTT,CASSGLAGVADTQYF
TRBV24-1,.,TRBJ1-5,.,TGTGCCACCAGAGGCTCGGGGAACCATCAGCCCCAGCATTTT,CATRGSGNHQPQHF
TRBV3-1/TRBV3-2,.,TRBJ2-3,.,TGTGCCAGCAGCCCGAGCCGGGATACGCAGTATTTT,CASSPSRDTQYF
TRBV14,TRBD1,TRBJ1-1,.,TGTGCCAGCAGCCAAGCCGGGACAGGGGTGGCTTTCTTT,CASSQAGTGVAFF
TRBV5-8,.,TRBJ2-1,.,TGTGCCAGCAGCCCACGGGGGGCGGGGTACAATGAGCAGTTCTTC,CASSPRGAGYNEQFF
TRBV9,.,TRBJ1-2,.,TGTGCCAGCAGCTTCTCCAACGGTGATTATGGCTACACCTTC,CASSFSNGDYGYTF
TRBV14,TRBD2,TRBJ2-1,.,TGTGCCAGCAGCCAAGATGGACTAGCGGGAGTTGAGCAGTTCTTC,CASSQDGLAGVEQFF
TRBV27,TRBD1,TRBJ1-2,.,TGTGCCAGCAGTTTACGGACAGGGTTTGGCTACACCTTC,CASSLRTGFGYTF